This TCR beta chain originates from a study of T cell responses to AZD1222 COVID-19 vaccine (dated by TCRdb to the early 2020s). Notes on the research overall: AZD1222 recipients given second doses at about 4 weeks or at about 12 weeks were pooled, since spike-specific TCR depth and breadth were not found to differ between the two schedules. Trial participants were enrolled by age into 18-55, 56-69 and 70-plus year subgroups, with roughly 160, 29 and 62 TCR-sequenced participants respectively. TCR sequencing was performed for approximately 240 trial participants, of whom about 210 were given two doses of AZD1222 and around 25 were given two doses of MenACWY control vaccine. The study at large found these results: In the small 56-69-year group, the increase in depth fell short of significance, most likely because of low power. Because no samples from the day 14 peak response were available, repertoires could be characterized only after the peak T cell response. Nearly half of unique spike-specific TCRs reportedly recognized epitopes outside regions mutated in the B.1.351 and B.1.1.7 variants. The vaccine-associated CD4 TCRs covered the entire spike protein, and the dominant responses fell in regions 160-218 and 743-854. Conclusions about previously exposed vaccinees are limited because only five to seven AZD1222 recipients were SARS-CoV-2 seropositive at baseline. After two AZD1222 doses, both the breadth and the depth of spike-specific TCRs were significantly higher than at day 0 and than in MenACWY recipients. Most participants were white British and females outnumbered males, and the authors suggested that clonal diversity may have been underestimated.

The CDR3 regions of human TCRbeta chains were analyzed by immunosequencing. Concerning the study's data processing: TCRs in the repertoires were matched against a reference library of SARS-CoV-2-specific TCRs that had been generated with the MIRA antigen-specificity platform. Breadth was defined as the fraction of unique TCRs that were SARS-CoV-2-associated, and depth was defined as the fraction of total T cells that were SARS-CoV-2-associated. Each spike-specific TCR was assigned to its reactive spike region and to a CD4 or CD8 class using the MIRA data. Log10-transformed breadth and depth values were compared by one-way ANOVA with Sidak's multiple comparisons tests. Imported from immuneACCESS, the table was reduced by TCRdb to in-frame sequences with V and J called. These copies leave out some clones; in studies compared against another copy, an unresolved V gene accounts for under half, and the cause of the remainder is not known. From that table come the V and J calls and clone size; the DNA was used to work out D and trimming. This sample comprises over 120,000 clones, just over 90% of them detected only once. The ten largest clones represent roughly 2% of the sample.

The CDR1 and CDR2 encoded by the germline V gene are ENHRY and SYGVKD. Between the V and J ends, shortened by 3 bases and 4 bases respectively, the junction contains 12 bases. Measured from the cysteine to the phenylalanine, the CDR3 is 14 residues long. Only the CDR3 DNA is retained, 42 bases long and in frame from the first base. In regard to this clone: Its antigen remains unidentified. Base qualities are not at hand, and no much larger clone is one base apart.

The time point label, read with the paper, signifies: baseline before first vaccination. Vaccinee samples came from UK trials COV001 and COV002, including a single-blind randomized controlled phase 2/3 trial of AZD1222 (ChAdOx1 nCoV-19) in healthy adults. Trial participant PBMC samples were collected at day 0 and day 28 after the second dose for TCRbeta chain sequencing. The V and J genes are TRBV10-3 and TRBJ1-2, with the D segment identity uncertain. This TCR derives from an adult in good health. Sequenced material: peripheral blood, taken on day 0 of AZD1222 vaccination. The CDR3 reads CAISDLQSTYGYTF. The bases read TGTGCCATCAGTGATTTACAGAGCACCTATGGCTACACCTTC.